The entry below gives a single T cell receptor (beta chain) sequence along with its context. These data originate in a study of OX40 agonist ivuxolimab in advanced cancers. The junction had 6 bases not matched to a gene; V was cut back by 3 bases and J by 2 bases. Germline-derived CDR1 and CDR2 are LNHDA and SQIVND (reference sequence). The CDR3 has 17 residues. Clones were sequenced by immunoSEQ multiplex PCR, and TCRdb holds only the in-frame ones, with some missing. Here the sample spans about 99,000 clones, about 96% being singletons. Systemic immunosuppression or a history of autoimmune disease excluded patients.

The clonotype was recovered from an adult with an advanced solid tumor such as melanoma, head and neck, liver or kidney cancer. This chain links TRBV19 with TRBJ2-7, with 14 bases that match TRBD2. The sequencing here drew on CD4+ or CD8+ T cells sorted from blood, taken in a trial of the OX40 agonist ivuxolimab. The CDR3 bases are TGTGCCAGTAGTATGCGACTAGCGGGAGGGCCGCCCTACGAGCAGTACTTC. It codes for CASSMRLAGGPPYEQYF.